This T cell receptor (beta chain) was captured in a study of Ad26.COV2.S vaccination and SARS-CoV-2 variants. Study overall: Once or twice, 56 days apart, Ad26.COV2.S was delivered intramuscularly.

Described treatment: around 19 received Ad26.COV2.S at low or high dose, single or two shots; roughly 5 received placebo; per-sample allocation not given. Material that was analyzed had been drawn on day 63 after the first vaccine or placebo injection. At a Boston site, the person donating was an adult of 18-55 years. Overall study results and limits: Substantial breadth was reported for post-vaccination spike-specific CD8+ and CD4+ T cells.

This clone came up once. Antigen specificity is unknown. Germline V CDR1 and CDR2: MGHRA, YSYEKL. V was pared by 0 bases and J by 7 bases, with 5 bases of the junction left unmatched. This CDR3 has 16 amino acids. Clones were sequenced by immunoSEQ multiplex PCR, and TCRdb holds only the in-frame ones, with some missing. Here the sample spans fewer than 500,000 clones, around 91% being singletons. The clonotype was recovered from a person between 18 and 65 years old who received the Ad26.COV2.S COVID-19 vaccine or a placebo. The genes are TRBV4-1 and TRBJ2-2, with 10 bases lining up with TRBD2. This specimen was peripheral blood, taken in a trial of Ad26.COV2.S vaccine versus placebo. CDR3 residues: CASSQDSGRANGELFF. For the CDR3, the DNA is TGCGCCAGCAGCCAAGACAGCGGGAGGGCCAACGGGGAGCTGTTTTTT.